This T cell receptor (beta chain) was identified in a study of cytomegalovirus exposure and HLA in healthy donors. Study-wide points: A few CMV-associated chains proved CMV antigen-specific in vitro. HLA alleles were associated with 15,000 to 20,000 TCR beta sequences in a later analysis at 0.05 false discovery rate.

The ends were cut back, 3 bases at V and 7 bases at J, with 10 bases in the middle. This CDR3 is 11 amino acids long. The germline gives CDR1 GTSNPN, CDR2 SVGIG (reference sequence). The PCR had 60 Vbeta and 13 Jbeta primers. TCRdb's copy holds only in-frame clones and misses some; the assay was immunoSEQ multiplex PCR. The sample records 160,000 or so clones, 81% being singletons. Comments on this clone: The antigen is not known.

This receptor was identified in a man aged 50 or older in good health and CMV-seropositive. Sequenced sample: PBMCs. The chain couples TRBV30 to TRBJ2-7; no reliable D call. Here the CDR3 DNA reads TGTGCCTGGAGGAGCTACGTGGAGCAGTACTTC. Translation: CAWRSYVEQYF. The whole variable domain, filled in from reference TRBV30 and TRBJ2-7, reads SQTIHQWPATLVQPVGSPLSLECTVEGTSNPNLYWYRQAAGRGLQLLFYSVGIGQISSEVPQNLSASRPQDRQFILSSKKLLLSDSGFYLCAWRSYVEQYFGPGTRLTVT.